Each of the 29 T cell receptor beta chains below was sequenced from the same sample in a study of T cell changes during pregnancy in multiple sclerosis. Here immunoSEQ multiplex PCR was the method, and the copy in TCRdb shows in-frame clones only, minus some. The repertoire holds approximately 80,000 clones, with roughly 93% as singletons. Source: peripheral blood, taken in the second trimester of pregnancy. The receptors were sampled from a female donor in good health, enrolled as a control in a pregnancy study.

The chain has TRBV6-1 and TRBJ1-3; D remains unclear. Trimming took off 2 bases at V and 1 base at J, with 12 bases between the two ends. The CDR3 contains 16 residues. Germline V CDR1 and CDR2: MNHNS, SASEGT. CDR3 DNA sequence: TGTGCCAGCAGTGAACATATCGGGGAGTCTGGAAACACCATATATTTT. Translation: CASSEHIGESGNTIYF.

This chain joins TRBV4-3 and TRBJ1-2, with D hard to call. Germline V CDR1 and CDR2: LGHNA, YSLEER. The V gene lost 0 bases and the J gene lost 3 bases, with 8 bases spanning the gap. The CDR3 is made up of 14 amino acids. The CDR3 DNA follows: TGCGCCAGCAGCCAAGATTTCCAGGACTATGGCTACACCTTC. Encoded protein: CASSQDFQDYGYTF.

This chain connects TRBV19 to TRBJ2-5, with D possibly being TRBD1 (5 bases). The CDR3 consists of 14 residues. Trimming took 9 bases from V and 5 from J, leaving 19 bases between them. Germline V CDR1 and CDR2: LNHDA, SQIVND (reference sequence). The CDR3 spells CARPIAGIGETQYF. CDR3 coding DNA: TGTGCCAGACCGATCGCAGGGATCGGGGAGACCCAGTACTTC.

The gene calls are TRBV6-1 and TRBJ1-4; the match to TRBD1 covers 9 bases. V shed 6 bases and J 5 bases; nucleotides not matched to a gene: 7. Germline V gene lookup returns CDR1 MNHNS and CDR2 SASEGT. This CDR3 has 15 amino acids. Here the CDR3 DNA reads TGTGCCAGCAGGGACAGGGGCGGGCGAAATGAAAAACTGTTTTTT. Its translation: CASRDRGGRNEKLFF.

This chain joins TRBV4-3 and TRBJ1-5; 10 bases line up with TRBD1. The CDR3 runs to 14 residues. V was pared by 4 bases and J by 7 bases, with 4 bases of the junction left unmatched. The germline V gene encodes CDR1 LGHNA and CDR2 YSLEER. CDR3 in DNA: TGCGCCAGCAGCCGAGGGACAGGGGAACAGCCCCAGCATTTT. Protein product: CASSRGTGEQPQHF.

J is TRBJ2-2 and V is TRBV7-9; D gene uncertain. There are 14 residues in the CDR3. Germline lookup yields CDR1 SEHNR and CDR2 FQNEAQ (reference sequence). V dropped 0 bases and J dropped 4 bases, with 6 bases sitting between them. CDR3 bases: TGTGCCAGCAGCTTAGCTTCGGTCACCGGGGAGCTGTTTTTT. Translating gives CASSLASVTGELFF. Complete variable domain (other parts from reference TRBV7-9 and TRBJ2-2): DTGVSQNPRHKITKRGQNVTFRCDPISEHNRLYWYRQTLGQGPEFLTYFQNEAQLEKSRLLSDRFSAERPKGSFSTLEIQRTEQGDSAMYLCASSLASVTGELFFGEGSRLTVL.

The V call is TRBV18, the J call TRBJ2-1; 8 positions agree with TRBD2. There are 13 residues in the CDR3. The V and J ends lost 4 bases and 7 bases, in that order; junction bases with no gene match: 3. Germline-derived CDR1 and CDR2 are KGHSH and LQKENI. Written as DNA, the CDR3 is TGTGCCAGCTCACAGCGGGAGCTGAATGAGCAGTTCTTC. The encoded protein is CASSQRELNEQFF.

The gene calls are TRBV7-6 and TRBJ2-1; TRBD2 aligns across 9 bases. The CDR3 runs 15 residues. Germline V gene lookup returns CDR1 SGHVS and CDR2 FNYEAQ. The V segment lost 4 bases and the J segment 12 bases; nucleotides outside the gene matches: 13. CDR3 loop: CASSSTLAGPKGQFF. CDR3 bases: TGTGCCAGCAGCTCTACCCTAGCGGGACCTAAGGGGCAGTTCTTC.

The chain recombines TRBV11-1 with TRBJ2-1; 9 positions agree with TRBD2. Losses at the gene ends were 7 bases for V and 10 bases for J; bases not matched to a gene: 14. From germline, CDR1 is SGHAT and CDR2 FQDESV (reference sequence). The CDR3 contains 15 residues. The chain's CDR3 is CASTPTGRGGREQFF. CDR3 bases: TGTGCCAGCACCCCGACTGGGCGGGGGGGCCGGGAGCAGTTCTTC.

This clone was detected only a few times. CDR3 loop: CASSGTGGSGANVLTF. Written as DNA, the CDR3 is TGTGCCAGCAGTGGGACAGGGGGCTCTGGGGCCAACGTCCTGACTTTC. The gene calls are TRBV6-4 and TRBJ2-6; TRBD1 matches at 10 bases. Trimming took 4 bases from V and 0 from J; bases not matched to a gene: 0. The CDR3 spans 16 residues. CDR1 MRHNA and CDR2 SNTAGT come from the germline V gene.

The CDR3 spells CASSSGTGASGNTIYF. In DNA form, the CDR3 reads TGTGCCAGCAGCTCCGGGACAGGCGCCTCTGGAAACACCATATATTTT. The chain links TRBV5-6 to TRBJ1-3; 8 bases match TRBD1. The CDR3 extends over 16 amino acids. Trimming at V came to 3 bases and at J to 0 bases, leaving 5 bases not matched to a gene. Germline CDR1 is SGHDT and CDR2 is YYEEEE.

Written as DNA, the CDR3 is TGTGCCATCAATGGACAGGGTGACACTGAAGCTTTCTTT. Translation: CAINGQGDTEAFF. This chain joins TRBV10-3 and TRBJ1-1; TRBD1 agrees at 8 bases. Germline V gene data show CDR1 as ENHRY and CDR2 as SYGVKD. J gave up 3 bases and V 7 bases, and 4 bases lay outside the gene matches. The CDR3 has 13 residues.

The chain employs TRBV7-2 and TRBJ2-5; a weak D match, TRBD2 (6 bases). V shed 1 base and J shed 1 base, with 10 bases lying between them. This CDR3 contains 15 residues. From germline, CDR1 is SGHTA and CDR2 FQGNSA. The DNA of the CDR3 is TGTGCCAGCAGCTTAGTAGCGGAACCCCAAGAGACCCAGTACTTC. Translation gives CASSLVAEPQETQYF.

This sequence joins TRBV7-2 and TRBJ2-7, with TRBD2 matching 8 bases. The CDR3 runs 15 residues. The J segment lost 6 bases and the V segment lost 0 bases, leaving 7 bases of the junction unmatched. The germline gives CDR1 SGHTA, CDR2 FQGNSA. The CDR3 DNA reads TGTGCCAGCAGCTTAGCGATGAGCGGGGGAGGCGAGCAGTACTTC. Its protein is CASSLAMSGGGEQYF.

A single count supports this clone. The chain links TRBV10-3 to TRBJ1-5, with a possible D match to TRBD1 (5 bases). CDR3 length equals 17 residues. The ends were cut back, 6 bases at V and 2 bases at J, with 20 bases in the middle. Germline lookup yields CDR1 ENHRY and CDR2 SYGVKD. CDR3 amino acids: CAIRPQGGREGNQPQHF. CDR3 sequence (DNA): TGTGCCATCAGGCCCCAGGGTGGGAGGGAAGGCAATCAGCCCCAGCATTTT.

The chain uses TRBV10-3 and TRBJ2-7, with D possibly matching TRBD1 (6 bases). V was clipped by 0 bases and J by 0 bases, with 12 bases between them. The CDR3 sequence is 16 residues long. Germline V gene data show CDR1 as ENHRY and CDR2 as SYGVKD. The CDR3 DNA follows: TGTGCCATCAGTGAGTCAGGGACACGAAACTCCTACGAGCAGTACTTC. This encodes CAISESGTRNSYEQYF.

The genes are TRBV6-4 and TRBJ2-1; TRBD2 agrees at 7 bases. The CDR3 contains 15 residues. CDR1 and CDR2 from the germline V gene are MRHNA and SNTAGT. V was clipped by 2 bases and J by 4 bases; unmatched bases: 5. The CDR3 bases are TGTGCCAGCAGTGACGGGGGGGTTAGTTACAATGAGCAGTTCTTC. This gives the protein CASSDGGVSYNEQFF.

This sequence joins TRBV30 and TRBJ1-5; D is unclear. Germline loops: CDR1 GTSNPN, CDR2 SVGIG (reference sequence). Trimming shortened V by 0 bases and J by 7 bases, and 13 bases separated the two germline ends. The CDR3 is 14 residues long. The CDR3 spells CAWSVREGGQPQHF. CDR3 bases: TGTGCCTGGAGTGTACGGGAGGGTGGGCAGCCCCAGCATTTT.

This chain joins TRBV4-3 and TRBJ1-2; TRBD1 might be the D (5 bases). The germline V gene encodes CDR1 LGHNA and CDR2 YSLEER. CDR3 length: 16 amino acids. Trimming cost V 0 bases and J 4 bases, with 15 bases left between them. The CDR3, as DNA: TGCGCCAGCAGCCAAGAGGGGACTCGGGGGGGCTATGGCTACACCTTC. It translates to CASSQEGTRGGYGYTF.

The J gene is TRBJ1-2, the V gene TRBV29-1; D remains unclear. CDR1 is SQVTM, CDR2 ANQGSEA, per germline. Trimming removed 3 bases at V and 2 bases at J, with 10 bases between. This CDR3 comprises 13 residues. The chain's CDR3 is CSVELGGNYGYTF. Written as DNA, the CDR3 is TGCAGCGTTGAGCTGGGAGGCAACTATGGCTACACCTTC.

J is TRBJ2-3 and V is TRBV7-2, with D tentatively TRBD2 (5 bases). V dropped 2 bases and J dropped 5 bases, with 8 bases sitting between them. CDR3 length equals 13 residues. Per the germline V gene, CDR1 is SGHTA and CDR2 is FQGNSA. CDR3 DNA: TGTGCCAGCAGCTTATCGAGGGTAGATACGCAGTATTTT. Translated: CASSLSRVDTQYF.

This chain uses TRBV12-5 with TRBJ2-3, with D perhaps matching TRBD2 (5 bases). V gave up 5 bases and J gave up 2 bases, with 17 bases separating them. Germline lookup yields CDR1 LGHNT and CDR2 FRNRAP. The CDR3 consists of 16 residues. The CDR3 loop reads CASGPKAGADTDTQYF. For the CDR3, the DNA is TGTGCTAGTGGTCCCAAGGCGGGCGCGGACACAGATACGCAGTATTTT. Full variable domain (rest looked up from reference TRBV12-5 and TRBJ2-3): DARVTQTPRHKVTEMGQEVTMRCQPILGHNTVFWYRQTMMQGLELLAYFRNRAPLDDSGMPKDRFSAEMPDATLATLKIQPSEPRDSAVYFCASGPKAGADTDTQYFGPGTRLTVL.

V gene TRBV9 combines with J gene TRBJ2-3, with 9 bases matching TRBD2. This CDR3 is 16 amino acids long. V gave up 4 bases and J gave up 5 bases; unmatched junction bases: 11. CDR1 SGDLS and CDR2 YYNGEE come from the germline V gene. The CDR3 DNA reads TGTGCCAGCAGCCCACGCGGGGGGCGGGAGGGAGATACGCAGTATTTT. This translates into CASSPRGGREGDTQYF.

This rearrangement joins TRBV25-1 to TRBJ1-1, with D possibly TRBD1 on 6 matching bases. The CDR3 is 13 amino acids. CDR1 and CDR2 from the germline V gene are MGHDK and SYGVNS. Trimming shortened V by 3 bases and J by 8 bases, and 13 bases separated the two germline ends. CDR3 sequence reads: CASSDSGVPEAFF. The CDR3 nucleotides read TGTGCCAGCAGTGATTCAGGGGTCCCGGAAGCTTTCTTT.

The chain is built from TRBV27 and TRBJ1-1; no definite D call. With 0 bases removed from V and 1 base from J, the gap between germline ends came to 6 bases. Germline V gene sequence: CDR1 MNHEY, CDR2 SMNVEV (reference sequence). The CDR3 is made up of 14 amino acids. The DNA of the CDR3 is TGTGCCAGCAGTTTATCGCAGTCGAACACTGAAGCTTTCTTT. Protein sequence: CASSLSQSNTEAFF.

V is TRBV6-5 and J is TRBJ1-5, with D tentatively TRBD1 (5 bases). V dropped 4 bases and J dropped 4 bases, with 11 bases sitting between them. CDR3 length equals 14 residues. Per germline, CDR1 MNHEY and CDR2 SVGAGI. CDR3 loop: CASSLRRDNQPQHF. In DNA form, the CDR3 reads TGTGCCAGCAGTTTGCGCAGGGATAATCAGCCCCAGCATTTT.

DNA of the CDR3: TGTGCCAGCAGTTTATCCGGGGGGAGTCAAGAGACCCAGTACTTC. Amino acid sequence: CASSLSGGSQETQYF. The V call is TRBV27, the J call TRBJ2-5, with 7 bases aligning to TRBD2. V was clipped by 0 bases and J by 2 bases; unmatched bases: 3. This CDR3 is built from 15 residues. CDR1 is MNHEY, CDR2 SMNVEV, per germline (reference sequence).

The chain recombines TRBV12-5 with TRBJ2-3; 7 nucleotides line up with TRBD1. Germline V CDR1 and CDR2: LGHNT, FRNRAP. The J segment lost 3 bases and the V segment lost 5 bases, leaving 2 bases of the junction unmatched. The CDR3 sequence is 13 residues long. Here the CDR3 reads CASGIRGTDTQYF. The DNA for the CDR3 is TGTGCTAGTGGTATCAGGGGGACAGATACGCAGTATTTT. Full variable domain (remainder filled in from reference TRBV12-5 and TRBJ2-3): DARVTQTPRHKVTEMGQEVTMRCQPILGHNTVFWYRQTMMQGLELLAYFRNRAPLDDSGMPKDRFSAEMPDATLATLKIQPSEPRDSAVYFCASGIRGTDTQYFGPGTRLTVL.

The chain uses TRBV6-4 and TRBJ2-3, with D tentatively TRBD1 (6 bases). CDR3 length: 14 amino acids. CDR1 and CDR2 from the germline V gene are MRHNA and SNTAGT. V was shortened by 2 bases and J by 1 base, with 7 bases between the two germline ends. CDR3 region: CASSDGGGTDTQYF. For the CDR3, the DNA is TGTGCCAGCAGTGACGGGGGCGGCACAGATACGCAGTATTTT.